This entry concerns a single TCR beta chain. RNA, at about 0.5 to 1 ug, was reverse transcribed with random hexamers. One entry per CDR3 protein, called by TCRdb with MiXCR from the immunoSEQ multiplex PCR reads. The data show 200,000 to 250,000 distinct CDR3 sequences, with 94% seen just once and over 0.15% held by the top ten. Negative isolation yielded CD8+ and CD4+ T cells; FACS enriched TEMRA cells. This entry belongs to a study of CD8 T cells in Susac syndrome. J lost 7 bases, V lost 5 bases, and 15 bases had no gene match. Germline loops: CDR1 MNHEY, CDR2 SVGEGT. The CDR3 length is 17 residues. V and J are TRBV6-2 or TRBV6-3 and TRBJ2-2; 8 bases map to TRBD2. The specimen sequenced was CD4+ T cells from PBMCs. The source is a human donor with Susac syndrome. The CDR3 here is CASSPPFPGGLSGELFF. The CDR3 region has the DNA TGTGCCAGCAGTCCCCCCTTTCCGGGGGGGCTCAGCGGGGAGCTGTTTTTT.